The following is a T cell receptor beta chain sequence with its context. Here immunoSEQ multiplex PCR was the method, and the copy in TCRdb shows in-frame clones only, minus some. Of approximately 210,000 clones in the sample, 65% to 90% were seen once. These data are taken from a study of blood T cell repertoires in COVID-19. Participant ages covered roughly 18 to 89 years across 24 US areas. The trim removed 4 bases at V and 13 bases at J, leaving 4 bases unmatched. CDR1 and CDR2 from the germline V gene are SGHAT and FQNNGV. The CDR3 extends over 12 amino acids. The sample comprised PBMCs or T cells enriched from blood (not recorded which). V gene TRBV11-2 combines with J gene TRBJ2-1, with TRBD1 identical over 10 bases. The TCR was taken from a woman aged 45 to 65 with acute COVID-19. The CDR3 reads CASSSGTGVQFF. The CDR3 region has the DNA TGTGCCAGCAGCTCTGGGACAGGGGTTCAGTTCTTC.